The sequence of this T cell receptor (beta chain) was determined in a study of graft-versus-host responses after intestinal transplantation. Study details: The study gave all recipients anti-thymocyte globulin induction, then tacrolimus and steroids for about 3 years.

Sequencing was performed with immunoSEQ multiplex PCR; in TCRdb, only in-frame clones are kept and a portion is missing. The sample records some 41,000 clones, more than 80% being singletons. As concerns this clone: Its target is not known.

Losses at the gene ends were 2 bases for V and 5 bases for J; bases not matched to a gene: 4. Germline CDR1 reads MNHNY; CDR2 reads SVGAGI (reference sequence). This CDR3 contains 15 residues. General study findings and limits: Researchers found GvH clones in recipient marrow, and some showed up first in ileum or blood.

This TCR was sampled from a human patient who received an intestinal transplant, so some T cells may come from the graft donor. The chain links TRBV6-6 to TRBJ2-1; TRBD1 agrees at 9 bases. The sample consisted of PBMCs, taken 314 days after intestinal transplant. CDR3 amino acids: CASSYPGQGNNEQFF. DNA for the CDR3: TGTGCCAGCAGTTACCCGGGACAGGGAAACAATGAGCAGTTCTTC.